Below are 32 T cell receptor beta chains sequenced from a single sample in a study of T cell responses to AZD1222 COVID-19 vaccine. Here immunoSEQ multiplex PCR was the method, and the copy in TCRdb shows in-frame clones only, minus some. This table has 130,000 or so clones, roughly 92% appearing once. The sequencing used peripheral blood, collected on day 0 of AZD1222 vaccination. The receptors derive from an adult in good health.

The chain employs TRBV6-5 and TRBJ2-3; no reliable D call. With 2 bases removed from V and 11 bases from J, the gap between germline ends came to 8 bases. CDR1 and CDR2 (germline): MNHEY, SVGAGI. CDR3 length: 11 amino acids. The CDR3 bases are TGTGCCAGCAGTTACGGGCAAAGGCAGTATTTT. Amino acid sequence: CASSYGQRQYF.

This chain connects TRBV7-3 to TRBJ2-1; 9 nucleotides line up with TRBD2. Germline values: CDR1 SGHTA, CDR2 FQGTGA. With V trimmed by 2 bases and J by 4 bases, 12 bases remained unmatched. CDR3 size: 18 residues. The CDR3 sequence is CASSLEGLAGRLYNEQFF. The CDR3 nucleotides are TGTGCCAGCAGCTTAGAAGGGCTAGCGGGGCGGCTATACAATGAGCAGTTCTTC.

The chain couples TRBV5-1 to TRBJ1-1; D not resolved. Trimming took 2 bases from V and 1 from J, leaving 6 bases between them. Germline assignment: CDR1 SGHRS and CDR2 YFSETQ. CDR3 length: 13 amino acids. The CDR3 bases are TGCGCCAGCAGCTTTACAGAGAACACTGAAGCTTTCTTT. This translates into CASSFTENTEAFF.

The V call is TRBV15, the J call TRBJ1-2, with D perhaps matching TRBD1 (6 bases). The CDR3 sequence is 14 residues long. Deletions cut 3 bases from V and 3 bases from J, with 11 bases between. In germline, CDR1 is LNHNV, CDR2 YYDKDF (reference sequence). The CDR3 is CATSSTGADYGYTF. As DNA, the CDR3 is TGTGCCACCAGCAGCACGGGGGCGGACTATGGCTACACCTTC.

CDR3 in DNA: TGCAGTGCTAGTGAACGGGGGTCCGCTAGCACAGATACGCAGTATTTT. Residues: CSASERGSASTDTQYF. The chain combines TRBV20-1 with TRBJ2-3; perhaps TRBD2 as D (6 bases). This CDR3 has 16 amino acids. The germline V gene encodes CDR1 DFQATT and CDR2 SNEGSKA (reference sequence). V was cut by 3 bases and J by 0 bases, with 16 bases left in between.

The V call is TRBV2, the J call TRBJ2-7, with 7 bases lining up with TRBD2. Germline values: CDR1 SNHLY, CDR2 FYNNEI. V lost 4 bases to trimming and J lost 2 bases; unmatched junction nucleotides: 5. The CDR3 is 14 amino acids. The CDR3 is CASSVGTTTYEQYF. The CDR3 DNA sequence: TGTGCCAGCAGTGTCGGGACTACTACCTACGAGCAGTACTTC.

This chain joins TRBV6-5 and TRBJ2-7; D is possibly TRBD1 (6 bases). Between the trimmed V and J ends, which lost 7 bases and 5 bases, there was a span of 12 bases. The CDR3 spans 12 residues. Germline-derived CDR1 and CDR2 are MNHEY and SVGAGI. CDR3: CASTYRENEQYF. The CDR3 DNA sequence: TGTGCCAGCACCTACAGGGAGAACGAGCAGTACTTC.

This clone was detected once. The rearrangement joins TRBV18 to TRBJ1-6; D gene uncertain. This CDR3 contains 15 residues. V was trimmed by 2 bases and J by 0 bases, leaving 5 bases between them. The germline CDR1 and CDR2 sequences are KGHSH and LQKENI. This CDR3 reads CASSPDRSYNSPLHF. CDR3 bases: TGTGCCAGCTCACCAGACCGCTCCTATAATTCACCCCTCCACTTT.

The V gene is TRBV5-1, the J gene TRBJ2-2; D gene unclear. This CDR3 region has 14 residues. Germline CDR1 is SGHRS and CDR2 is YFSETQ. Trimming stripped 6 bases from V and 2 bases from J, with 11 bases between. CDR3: CASTQSLNTGELFF. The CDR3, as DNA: TGCGCCAGCACCCAGTCACTTAACACCGGGGAGCTGTTTTTT.

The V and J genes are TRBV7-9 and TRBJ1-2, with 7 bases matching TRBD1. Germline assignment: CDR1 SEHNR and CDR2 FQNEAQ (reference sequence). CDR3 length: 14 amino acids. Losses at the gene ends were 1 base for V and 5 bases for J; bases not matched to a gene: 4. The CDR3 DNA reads TGTGCCAGCAGCTTAGGTAGGGGACAGTATGGCTACACCTTC. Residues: CASSLGRGQYGYTF.

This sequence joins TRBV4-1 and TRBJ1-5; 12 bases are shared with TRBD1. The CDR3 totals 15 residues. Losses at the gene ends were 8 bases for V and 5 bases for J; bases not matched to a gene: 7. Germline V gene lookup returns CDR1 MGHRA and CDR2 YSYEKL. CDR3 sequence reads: CASGTGTGGDQPQHF. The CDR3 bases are TGCGCCAGCGGTACCGGGACAGGGGGCGATCAGCCCCAGCATTTT.

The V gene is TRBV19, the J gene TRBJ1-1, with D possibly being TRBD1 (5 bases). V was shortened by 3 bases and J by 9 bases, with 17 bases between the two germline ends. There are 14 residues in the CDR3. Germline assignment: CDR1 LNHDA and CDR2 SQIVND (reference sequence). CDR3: CASSISAVGGKAFF. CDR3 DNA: TGTGCCAGTAGTATCTCGGCAGTCGGGGGTAAAGCTTTCTTT.

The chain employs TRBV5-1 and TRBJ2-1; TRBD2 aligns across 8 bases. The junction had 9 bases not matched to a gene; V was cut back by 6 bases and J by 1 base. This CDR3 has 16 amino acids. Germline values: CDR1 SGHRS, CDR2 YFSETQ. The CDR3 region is CASNVPSGGSYNEQFF. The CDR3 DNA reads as TGCGCCAGCAACGTCCCAAGCGGGGGTTCCTACAATGAGCAGTTCTTC.

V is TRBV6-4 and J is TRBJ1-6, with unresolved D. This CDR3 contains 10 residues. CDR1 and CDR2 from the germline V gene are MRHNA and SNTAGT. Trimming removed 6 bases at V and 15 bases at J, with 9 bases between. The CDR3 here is CASRVGNLHF. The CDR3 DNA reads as TGTGCCAGCAGGGTGGGGAACCTCCACTTT.

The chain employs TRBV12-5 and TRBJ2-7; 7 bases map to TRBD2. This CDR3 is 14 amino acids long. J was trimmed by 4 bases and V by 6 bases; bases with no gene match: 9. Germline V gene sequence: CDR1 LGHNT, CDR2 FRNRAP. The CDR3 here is CASGPHGGGYEQYF. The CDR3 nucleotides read TGTGCTAGTGGCCCACACGGGGGAGGGTACGAGCAGTACTTC.

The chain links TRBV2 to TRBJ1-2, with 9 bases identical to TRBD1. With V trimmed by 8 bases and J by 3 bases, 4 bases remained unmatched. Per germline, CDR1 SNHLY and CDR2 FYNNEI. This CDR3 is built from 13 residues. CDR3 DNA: TGTGCCAGCCCGGGACAGGGCGACTATGGCTACACCTTC. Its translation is CASPGQGDYGYTF.

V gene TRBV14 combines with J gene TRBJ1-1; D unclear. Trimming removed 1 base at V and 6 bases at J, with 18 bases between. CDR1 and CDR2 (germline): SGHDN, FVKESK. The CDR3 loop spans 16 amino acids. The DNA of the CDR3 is TGTGCCAGCAGCCAAGTTGGCAGGATTGGGTTTGCTGAAGCTTTCTTT. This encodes CASSQVGRIGFAEAFF.

The CDR3 spells CASSQDLIRTTIYGYTF. The CDR3 region has the DNA TGTGCCAGCAGCCAAGACCTAATTCGGACCACCATCTATGGCTACACCTTC. The rearrangement joins TRBV14 to TRBJ1-2; no clear D. Germline values: CDR1 SGHDN, CDR2 FVKESK. Deletions cut 0 bases from V and 4 bases from J, with 18 bases between. The CDR3 extends over 17 amino acids.

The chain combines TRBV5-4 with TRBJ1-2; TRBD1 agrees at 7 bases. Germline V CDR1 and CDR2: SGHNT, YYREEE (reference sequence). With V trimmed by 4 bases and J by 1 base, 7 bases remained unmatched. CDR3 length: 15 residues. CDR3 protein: CASSAGTAINYGYTF. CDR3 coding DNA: TGTGCCAGCAGCGCCGGGACAGCCATTAACTATGGCTACACCTTC.

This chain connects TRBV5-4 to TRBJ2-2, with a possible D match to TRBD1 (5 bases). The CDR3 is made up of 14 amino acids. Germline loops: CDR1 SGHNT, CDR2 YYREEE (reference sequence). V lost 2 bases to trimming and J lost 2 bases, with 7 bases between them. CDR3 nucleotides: TGTGCCAGCAGCTTAACAGGCAACACCGGGGAGCTGTTTTTT. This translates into CASSLTGNTGELFF.

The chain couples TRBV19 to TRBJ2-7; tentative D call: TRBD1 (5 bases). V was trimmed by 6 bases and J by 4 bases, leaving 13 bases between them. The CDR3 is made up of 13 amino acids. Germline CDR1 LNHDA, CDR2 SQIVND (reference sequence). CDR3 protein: CASSSYTGYEQYF. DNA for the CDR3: TGTGCCAGTAGCTCTTATACAGGTTACGAGCAGTACTTC.

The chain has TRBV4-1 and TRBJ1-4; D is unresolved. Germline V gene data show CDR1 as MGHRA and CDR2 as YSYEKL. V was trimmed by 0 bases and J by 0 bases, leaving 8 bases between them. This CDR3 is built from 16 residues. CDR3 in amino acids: CASSQDEKATNEKLFF. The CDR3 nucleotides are TGCGCCAGCAGCCAAGATGAGAAAGCAACTAATGAAAAACTGTTTTTT.

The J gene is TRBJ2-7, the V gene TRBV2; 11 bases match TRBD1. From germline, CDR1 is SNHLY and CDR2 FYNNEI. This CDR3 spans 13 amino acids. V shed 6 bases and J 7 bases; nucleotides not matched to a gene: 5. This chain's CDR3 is CASSAGTGGEQYF. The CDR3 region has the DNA TGTGCCAGCAGCGCCGGGACAGGGGGAGAGCAGTACTTC.

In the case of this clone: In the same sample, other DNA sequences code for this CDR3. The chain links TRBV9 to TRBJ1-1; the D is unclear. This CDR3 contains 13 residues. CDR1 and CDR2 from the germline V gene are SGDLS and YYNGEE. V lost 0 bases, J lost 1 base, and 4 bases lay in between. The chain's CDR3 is CASSVGWNTEAFF. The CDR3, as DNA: TGTGCCAGCAGCGTAGGGTGGAACACTGAAGCTTTCTTT. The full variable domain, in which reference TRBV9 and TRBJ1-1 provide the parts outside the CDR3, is DSGVTQTPKHLITATGQRVTLRCSPRSGDLSVYWYQQSLDQGLQFLIQYYNGEERAKGNILERFSAQQFPDLHSELNLSSLELGDSALYFCASSVGWNTEAFFGQGTRLTVV.

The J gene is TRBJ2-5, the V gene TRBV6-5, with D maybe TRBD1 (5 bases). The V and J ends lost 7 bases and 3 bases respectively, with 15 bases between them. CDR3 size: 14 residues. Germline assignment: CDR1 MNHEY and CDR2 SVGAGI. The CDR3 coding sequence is TGTGCCAGCACCGGCCCCGTCAGGGAAGAGACCCAGTACTTC. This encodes CASTGPVREETQYF.

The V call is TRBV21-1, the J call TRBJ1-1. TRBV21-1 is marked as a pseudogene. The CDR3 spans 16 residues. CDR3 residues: CASSSNMGRGDTEAFF. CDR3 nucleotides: TGTGCCAGCAGCTCGAACATGGGGAGAGGGGACACTGAAGCTTTCTTT.

In nucleotides, the CDR3 is TGCGCCAGCAGCTCCGCGAACACCGGGGAGCTGTTTTTT. The encoded protein is CASSSANTGELFF. The chain has TRBV5-1 and TRBJ2-2; D uncertain. Per the germline V gene, CDR1 is SGHRS and CDR2 is YFSETQ. The CDR3 is 13 residues long. V gave up 3 bases and J gave up 0 bases, with 3 bases separating them.

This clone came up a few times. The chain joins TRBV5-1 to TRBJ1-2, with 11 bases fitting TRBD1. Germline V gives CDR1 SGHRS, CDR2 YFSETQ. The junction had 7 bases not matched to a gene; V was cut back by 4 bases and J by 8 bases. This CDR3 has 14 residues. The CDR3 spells CASSAGTGGRGYTF. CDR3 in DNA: TGCGCCAGCAGCGCCGGGACAGGGGGACGCGGCTACACCTTC. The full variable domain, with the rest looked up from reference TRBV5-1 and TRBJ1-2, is KAGVTQTPRYLIKTRGQQVTLSCSPISGHRSVSWYQQTPGQGLQFLFEYFSETQRNKGNFPGRFSGRQFSNSRSEMNVSTLELGDSALYLCASSAGTGGRGYTFGSGTRLTVV.

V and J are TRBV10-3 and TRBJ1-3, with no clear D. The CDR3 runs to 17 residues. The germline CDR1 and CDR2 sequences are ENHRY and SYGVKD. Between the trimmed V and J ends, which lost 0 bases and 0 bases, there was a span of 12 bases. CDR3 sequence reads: CAISESRTAISGNTIYF. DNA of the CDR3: TGTGCCATCAGTGAGTCGCGGACCGCGATCTCTGGAAACACCATATATTTT.

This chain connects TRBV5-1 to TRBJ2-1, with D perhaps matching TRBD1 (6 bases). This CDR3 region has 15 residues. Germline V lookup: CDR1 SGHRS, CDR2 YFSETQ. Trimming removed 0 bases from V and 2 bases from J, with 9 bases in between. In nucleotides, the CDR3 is TGCGCCAGCAGCTTGGATGGACAGACCTACAATGAGCAGTTCTTC. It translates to CASSLDGQTYNEQFF.

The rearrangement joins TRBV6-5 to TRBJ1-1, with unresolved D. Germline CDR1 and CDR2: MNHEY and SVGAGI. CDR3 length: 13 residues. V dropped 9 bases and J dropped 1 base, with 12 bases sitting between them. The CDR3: CASYREQNTEAFF. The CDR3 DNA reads TGTGCCAGTTACAGAGAACAGAACACTGAAGCTTTCTTT.

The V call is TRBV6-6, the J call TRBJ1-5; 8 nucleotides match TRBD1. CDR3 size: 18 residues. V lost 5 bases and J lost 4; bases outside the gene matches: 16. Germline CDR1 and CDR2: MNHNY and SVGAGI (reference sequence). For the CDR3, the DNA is TGTGCCAGCAGTCTTCGGACAGGGTCCCTAGGGTGGAATCAGCCCCAGCATTTT. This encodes CASSLRTGSLGWNQPQHF.